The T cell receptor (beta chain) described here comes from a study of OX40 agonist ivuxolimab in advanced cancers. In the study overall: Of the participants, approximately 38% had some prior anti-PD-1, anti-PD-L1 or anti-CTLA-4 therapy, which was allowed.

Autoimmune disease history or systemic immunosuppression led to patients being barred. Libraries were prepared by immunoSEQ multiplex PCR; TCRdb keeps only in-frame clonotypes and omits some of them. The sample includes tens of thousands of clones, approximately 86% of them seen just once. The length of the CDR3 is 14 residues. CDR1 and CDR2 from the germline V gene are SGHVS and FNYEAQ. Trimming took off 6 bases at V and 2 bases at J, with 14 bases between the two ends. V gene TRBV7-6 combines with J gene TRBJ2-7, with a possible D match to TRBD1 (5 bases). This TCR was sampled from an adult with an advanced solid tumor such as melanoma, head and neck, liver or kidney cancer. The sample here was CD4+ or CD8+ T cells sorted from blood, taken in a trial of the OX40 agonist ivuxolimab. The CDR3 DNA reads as TGTGCCAGCAGTCCCCCCGACAGTACCTACGAGCAGTACTTC. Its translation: CASSPPDSTYEQYF.